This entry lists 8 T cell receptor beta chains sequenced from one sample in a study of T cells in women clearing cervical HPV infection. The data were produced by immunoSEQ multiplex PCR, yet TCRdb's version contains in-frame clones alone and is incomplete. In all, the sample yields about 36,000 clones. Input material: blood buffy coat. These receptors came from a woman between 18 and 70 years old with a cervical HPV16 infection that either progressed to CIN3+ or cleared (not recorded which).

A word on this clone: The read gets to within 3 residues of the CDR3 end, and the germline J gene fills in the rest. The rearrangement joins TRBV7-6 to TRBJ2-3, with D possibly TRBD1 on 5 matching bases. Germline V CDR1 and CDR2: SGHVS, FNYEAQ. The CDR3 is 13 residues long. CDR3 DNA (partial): TGTGCCAGCAGCTTAGAGGGGAATCAGCCG. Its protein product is CASSLEGNQP. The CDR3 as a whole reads CASSLEGNQPQYF.

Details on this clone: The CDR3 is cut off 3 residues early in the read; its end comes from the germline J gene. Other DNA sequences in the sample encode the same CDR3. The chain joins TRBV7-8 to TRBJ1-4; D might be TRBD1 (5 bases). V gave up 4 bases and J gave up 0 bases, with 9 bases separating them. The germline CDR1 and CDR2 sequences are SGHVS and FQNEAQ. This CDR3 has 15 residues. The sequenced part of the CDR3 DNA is TGTGCCAGCAGCTCCGACAGTGCAACTAATGAAAAA. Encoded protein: CASSSDSATNEK. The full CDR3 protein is CASSSDSATNEKLFF. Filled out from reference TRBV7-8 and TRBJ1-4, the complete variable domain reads GAGVSQSPRYKVAKRGQDVALRCDPISGHVSLFWYQQALGQGPEFLTYFQNEAQLDKSGLPSDRFFAERPEGSVSTLKIQRTQQEDSAVYLCASSSDSATNEKLFFGSGTQLSVL.

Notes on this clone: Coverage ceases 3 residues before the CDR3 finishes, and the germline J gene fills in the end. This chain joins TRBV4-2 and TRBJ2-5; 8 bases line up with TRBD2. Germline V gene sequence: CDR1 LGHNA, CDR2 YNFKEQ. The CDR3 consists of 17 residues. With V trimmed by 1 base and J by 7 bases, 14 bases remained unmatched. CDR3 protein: CASSQGPGLGASGTQYF. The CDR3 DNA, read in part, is TGTGCCAGCAGCCAAGGCCCGGGACTAGGCGCTTCAGGGACC.

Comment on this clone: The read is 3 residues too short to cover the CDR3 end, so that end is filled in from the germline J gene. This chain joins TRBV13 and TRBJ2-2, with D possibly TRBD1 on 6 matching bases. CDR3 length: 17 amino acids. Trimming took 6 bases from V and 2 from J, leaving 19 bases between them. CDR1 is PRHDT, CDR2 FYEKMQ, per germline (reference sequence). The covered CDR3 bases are TGTGCCAGCAGACCCGCGGTAGGGGGACCCAACACCGGGGAG. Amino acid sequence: CASRPAVGGPNTGE. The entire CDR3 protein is CASRPAVGGPNTGELFF.

The sequenced part of the CDR3 DNA is TGTGCCAGCAGTTTCACAGGGGGGGCCTACGAG. This sequence encodes CASSFTGGAYE. The full CDR3 protein is CASSFTGGAYEQYF. V usage is TRBV28 and J usage is TRBJ2-7; a weak D match, TRBD1 (8 bases). The CDR3 end falls 3 residues outside the read, so it is completed with the germline J gene. This CDR3 contains 14 residues. CDR1 MDHEN and CDR2 SYDVKM come from the germline V gene. With 3 bases removed from V and 2 bases from J, the gap between germline ends came to 11 bases.

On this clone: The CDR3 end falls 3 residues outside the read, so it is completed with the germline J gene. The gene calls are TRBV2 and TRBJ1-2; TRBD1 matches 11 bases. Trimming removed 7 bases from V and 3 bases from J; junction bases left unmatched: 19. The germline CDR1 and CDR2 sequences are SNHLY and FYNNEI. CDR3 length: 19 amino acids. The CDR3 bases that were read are TGTGCCAGCACCAGGGGGCGTGGACAGGGGGCGTTGAGGTACTATGGC. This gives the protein CASTRGRGQGALRYYG. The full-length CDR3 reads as CASTRGRGQGALRYYGYTF.

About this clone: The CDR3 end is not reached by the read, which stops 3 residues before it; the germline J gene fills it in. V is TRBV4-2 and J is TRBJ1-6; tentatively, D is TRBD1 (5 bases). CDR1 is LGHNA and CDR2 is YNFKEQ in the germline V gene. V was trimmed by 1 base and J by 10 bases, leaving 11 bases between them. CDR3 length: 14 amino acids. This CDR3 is CASSQGQGKSPLHF. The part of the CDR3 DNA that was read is TGTGCCAGCAGCCAAGGGCAGGGAAAATCACCC.

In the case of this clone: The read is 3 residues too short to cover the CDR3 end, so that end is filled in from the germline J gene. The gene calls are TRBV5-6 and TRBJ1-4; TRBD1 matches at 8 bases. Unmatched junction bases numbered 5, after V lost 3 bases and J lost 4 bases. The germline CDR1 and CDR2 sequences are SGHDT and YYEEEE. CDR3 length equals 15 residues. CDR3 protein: CASSSLDRDNEKLFF. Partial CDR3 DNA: TGTGCCAGCAGCTCCTTGGACAGGGATAATGAAAAA. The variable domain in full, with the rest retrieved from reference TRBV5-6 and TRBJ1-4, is DAGVTQSPTHLIKTRGQQVTLRCSPKSGHDTVSWYQQALGQGPQFIFQYYEEEERQRGNFPDRFSGHQFPNYSSELNVNALLLGDSALYLCASSSLDRDNEKLFFGSGTQLSVL.